Below are 6 T cell receptor beta chains sequenced from a single sample in a study of human versus mouse CDR3 diversity and MHC coevolution. Data came from immunoSEQ multiplex PCR; TCRdb stores just in-frame clones and leaves some out. Of more than 55,000 clones listed, around 94% are singletons. The sequenced material came from naive CD4+ T cells from blood. Noted subset: CD45RO-negative CD62L-positive naive CD4 T cells. Receptor source: a person in their sixties or seventies in good health.

The chain combines TRBV28 with TRBJ1-5, with a weak D call TRBD1 (5 bases). The CDR3 is 13 residues long. Trimming took 8 bases from V and 7 from J, leaving 15 bases between them. Germline V gene sequence: CDR1 MDHEN, CDR2 SYDVKM. The CDR3 sequence is CASCTGEVQPQHF. The CDR3 DNA reads as TGTGCCAGCTGTACAGGTGAAGTCCAGCCCCAGCATTTT.

The chain uses TRBV15 and TRBJ2-1, with TRBD2 matching over 14 bases. In germline, CDR1 is LNHNV, CDR2 YYDKDF (reference sequence). This CDR3 contains 14 residues. V gave up 4 bases and J gave up 9 bases; unmatched junction bases: 2. CDR3 loop: CATSKGLAGVEQFF. The CDR3 region has the DNA TGTGCCACCAGCAAGGGACTAGCGGGAGTTGAGCAGTTCTTC.

This clone was seen only a few times. The J gene is TRBJ1-4, the V gene TRBV6-1; D may be TRBD1 (6 bases). Per germline, CDR1 MNHNS and CDR2 SASEGT. V dropped 2 bases and J dropped 4 bases, with 8 bases sitting between them. CDR3 length equals 14 residues. The CDR3 sequence: CASSEWTDNEKLFF. CDR3 DNA sequence: TGTGCCAGCAGTGAATGGACAGATAATGAAAAACTGTTTTTT.

The table lists this clone with a few counts. This chain links TRBV19 with TRBJ1-3; TRBD1 matches at 8 bases. The CDR3 runs 16 residues. The V gene end was trimmed by 5 bases and the J gene end by 0 bases; junction bases not matched to a gene: 6. Germline V gene lookup returns CDR1 LNHDA and CDR2 SQIVND (reference sequence). The CDR3 here is CASSFHRGNSGNTIYF. The CDR3, as DNA: TGTGCCAGTAGTTTCCACAGGGGGAACTCTGGAAACACCATATATTTT.

The gene calls are TRBV29-1 and TRBJ2-4; TRBD1 matches at 8 bases. The J segment lost 10 bases and the V segment lost 4 bases, leaving 3 bases of the junction unmatched. This CDR3 has 11 residues. Germline assignment: CDR1 SQVTM and CDR2 ANQGSEA. CDR3 sequence (DNA): TGCAGCGTTGGTGGACAGGGAATTCAGTACTTC. Residues: CSVGGQGIQYF.

This rearrangement joins TRBV19 to TRBJ2-5; 8 nucleotides align to TRBD2. This CDR3 is built from 14 residues. V was clipped by 3 bases and J by 5 bases; unmatched bases: 5. Germline loops: CDR1 LNHDA, CDR2 SQIVND (reference sequence). The CDR3 coding sequence is TGTGCCAGTAGTATTTCGGGAGGGTGGGAGACCCAGTACTTC. Its protein product is CASSISGGWETQYF.